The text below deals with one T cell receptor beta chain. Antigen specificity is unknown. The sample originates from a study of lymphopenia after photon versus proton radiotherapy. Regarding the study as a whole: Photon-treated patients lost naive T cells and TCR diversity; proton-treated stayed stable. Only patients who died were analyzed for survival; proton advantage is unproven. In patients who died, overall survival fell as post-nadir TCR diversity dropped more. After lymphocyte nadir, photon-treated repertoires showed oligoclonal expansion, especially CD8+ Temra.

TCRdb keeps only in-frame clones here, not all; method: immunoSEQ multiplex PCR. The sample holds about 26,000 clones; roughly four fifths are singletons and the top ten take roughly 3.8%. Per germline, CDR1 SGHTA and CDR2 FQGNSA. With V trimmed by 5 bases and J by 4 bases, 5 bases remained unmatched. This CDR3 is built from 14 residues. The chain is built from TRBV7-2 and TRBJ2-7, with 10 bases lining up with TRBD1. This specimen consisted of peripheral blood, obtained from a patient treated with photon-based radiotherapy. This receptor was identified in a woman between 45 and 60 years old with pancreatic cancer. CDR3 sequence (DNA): TGTGCCAGCAGCCGGGGACAGGGGACTTACGAGCAGTACTTC. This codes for CASSRGQGTYEQYF.